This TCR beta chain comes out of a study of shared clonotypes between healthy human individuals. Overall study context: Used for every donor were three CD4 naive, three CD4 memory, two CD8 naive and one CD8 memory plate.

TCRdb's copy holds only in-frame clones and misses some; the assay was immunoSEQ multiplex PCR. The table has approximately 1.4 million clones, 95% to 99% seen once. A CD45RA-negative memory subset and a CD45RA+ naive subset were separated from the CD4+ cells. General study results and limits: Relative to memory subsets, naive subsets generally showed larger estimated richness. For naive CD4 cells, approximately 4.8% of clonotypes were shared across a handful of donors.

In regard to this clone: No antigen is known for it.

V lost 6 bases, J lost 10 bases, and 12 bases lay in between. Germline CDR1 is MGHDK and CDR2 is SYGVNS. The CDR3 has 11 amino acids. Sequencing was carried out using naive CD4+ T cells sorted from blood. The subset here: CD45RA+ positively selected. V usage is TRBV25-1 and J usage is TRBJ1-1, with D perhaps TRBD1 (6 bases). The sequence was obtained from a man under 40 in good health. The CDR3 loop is CASRGGLVAFF. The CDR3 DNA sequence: TGTGCCAGCAGAGGGGGGCTCGTAGCTTTCTTT.